The 10 T cell receptor beta chains in this list originate from one sample, sequenced in a study of spatial heterogeneity in lung cancer. Broader study findings: Tumors with more nonsynonymous mutations had more expanded intratumoral alpha and beta TCRs.

TCRdb re-analysed the 5' RACE reads in MiXCR, keeping a single row per CDR3 protein. The sample holds thousands of distinct CDR3 sequences, less than 4% seen once. Time point given: sample taken at primary tumor resection. Antigens for these TCRs are unknown. This sample comprised lung tumor tissue, obtained at surgery. All receptors derive from a female donor with early-stage non-small cell lung cancer.

By proportion, this clonotype is medium-sized. The V and J genes are TRBV20-1 and TRBJ1-1; 10 bases are a match to TRBD1. The V gene end was trimmed by 0 bases and the J gene end by 0 bases; junction bases not matched to a gene: 13. The CDR3 spans 19 residues. Germline V gives CDR1 DFQATT, CDR2 SNEGSKA (reference sequence). CDR3 coding DNA: TGCAGTGCTAGAGACACCCACCCCCGACAGGGGGCAATGAACACTGAAGCTTTCTTT. This gives the protein CSARDTHPRQGAMNTEAFF.

This clonotype is medium-sized. The CDR3 sequence: CASSQDPSPDNYNEQFF. The CDR3 coding sequence is TGCGCCAGCAGCCAAGATCCCAGCCCGGACAACTACAATGAGCAGTTCTTC. The chain recombines TRBV4-3 with TRBJ2-1, with D possibly TRBD1 on 5 matching bases. V was trimmed by 0 bases and J by 3 bases, leaving 15 bases between them. The CDR3 totals 17 residues. Germline CDR1 is LGHNA and CDR2 is YSLEER.

This clonotype is medium-sized by share. The rearrangement uses TRBV6-2 or TRBV6-3 and TRBJ1-1, with unresolved D. Germline assignment: CDR1 MNHEY and CDR2 SVGEGT. This CDR3 region has 13 residues. The V end was cut by 1 base, the J end by 1 base, with 4 bases between. The CDR3 DNA is TGTGCCAGCAGTTACTACGAGAACACTGAAGCTTTCTTT. This translates into CASSYYENTEAFF.

As regards this clonotype: The junction shows a germline mismatch at one end, possibly a read error. The chain recombines TRBV7-9 with TRBJ1-1; TRBD1 might be the D (6 bases). The V gene's germline CDR1 is SEHNR and CDR2 FQNEAQ (reference sequence). This CDR3 contains 11 residues. This CDR3 is CANEGSGEGFF. CDR3 bases: TGCGCGAACGAAGGGTCAGGGGAAGGTTTCTTT.

As concerns this clonotype: Here the CDR3 omits its conserved ending phenylalanine or tryptophan, so a read error is the likely source. Because the CDR3's place on the DNA is in doubt, the DNA is left out and the CDR3 is given as listed by TCRdb. The V gene is TRBV25-1, the J gene TRBJ1-1. CDR1 is MGHDK, CDR2 SYGVNS, per germline. The CDR3 length is 14 residues, termini included. This CDR3 reads CASSEFGKNTEAVG.

This clonotype has at least ten counts. The chain joins TRBV23-1 to TRBJ2-3; maybe TRBD2 (6 bases). TRBV23-1 is an ORF, with its function uncertain. Trimming cost V 7 bases and J 5 bases, with 13 bases left between them. This CDR3 contains 13 residues. DNA for the CDR3: TGCGCCAGCATCGGTGCGCGGGAAGATACGCAGTATTTT. This sequence encodes CASIGAREDTQYF.

Judged by abundance, this clonotype is medium-sized. This rearrangement joins TRBV20-1 to TRBJ2-1; 7 bases line up with TRBD2. The J segment lost 5 bases and the V segment lost 1 base, leaving 11 bases of the junction unmatched. The germline V gene encodes CDR1 DFQATT and CDR2 SNEGSKA (reference sequence). CDR3 size: 16 residues. CDR3 sequence (DNA): TGCAGTGCTAGAGTGGGTAACGGGGGGTACGACAATGAGCAGTTCTTC. Translated, it gives CSARVGNGGYDNEQFF.

This clonotype is classed as large. The chain links TRBV19 to TRBJ2-5, with 9 bases lining up with TRBD2. The CDR3 runs to 13 residues. Per germline, CDR1 LNHDA and CDR2 SQIVND (reference sequence). J gave up 5 bases and V 8 bases, and 6 bases lay outside the gene matches. CDR3: CASSVSGGETQYF. The CDR3 region has the DNA TGTGCCAGTTCCGTTAGCGGGGGCGAGACCCAGTACTTC.

This clonotype ranks as medium-sized. DNA for the CDR3: TGTGCCAGTAGTGTGGGACGGAACTTAAATGAAAAACTGTTTTTT. This gives the protein CASSVGRNLNEKLFF. The genes are TRBV19 and TRBJ1-4, with a possible D match to TRBD1 (5 bases). The germline gives CDR1 LNHDA, CDR2 SQIVND (reference sequence). CDR3 size: 15 residues. V dropped 5 bases and J dropped 5 bases, with 15 bases sitting between them.

This clonotype is classed as medium-sized. V is TRBV12-3 or TRBV12-4 and J is TRBJ2-3; TRBD1 agrees at 7 bases. The CDR3 covers 15 residues. Unmatched junction bases numbered 8, after V lost 8 bases and J lost 0 bases. CDR3 sequence (DNA): TGTGCCAGCCTTCACTCAGGGGGTAGCACAGATACGCAGTATTTT. Protein product: CASLHSGGSTDTQYF.